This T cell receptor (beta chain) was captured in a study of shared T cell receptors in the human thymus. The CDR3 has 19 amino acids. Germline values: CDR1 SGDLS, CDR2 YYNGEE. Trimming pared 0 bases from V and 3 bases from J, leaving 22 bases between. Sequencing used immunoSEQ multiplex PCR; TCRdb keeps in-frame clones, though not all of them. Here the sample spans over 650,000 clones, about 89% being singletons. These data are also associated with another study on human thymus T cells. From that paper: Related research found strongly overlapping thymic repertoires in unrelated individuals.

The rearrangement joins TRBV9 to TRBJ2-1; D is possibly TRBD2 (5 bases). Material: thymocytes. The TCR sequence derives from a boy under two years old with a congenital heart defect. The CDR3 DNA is TGTGCCAGCAGCGTAGCCTTTCTTGGACCCGGGGTGAACTACAATGAGCAGTTCTTC. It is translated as CASSVAFLGPGVNYNEQFF.